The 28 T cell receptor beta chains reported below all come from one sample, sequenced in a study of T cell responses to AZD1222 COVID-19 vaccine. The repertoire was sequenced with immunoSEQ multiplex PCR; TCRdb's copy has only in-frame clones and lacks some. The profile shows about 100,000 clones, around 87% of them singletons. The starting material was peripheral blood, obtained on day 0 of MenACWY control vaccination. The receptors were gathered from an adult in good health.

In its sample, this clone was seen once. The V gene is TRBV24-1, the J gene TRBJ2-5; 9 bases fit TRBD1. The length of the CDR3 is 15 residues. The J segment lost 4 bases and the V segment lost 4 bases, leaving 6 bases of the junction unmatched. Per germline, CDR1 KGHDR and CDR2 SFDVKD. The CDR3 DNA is TGTGCCACCAGTGACGCCGGGACAGGGAGAGAGACCCAGTACTTC. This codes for CATSDAGTGRETQYF.

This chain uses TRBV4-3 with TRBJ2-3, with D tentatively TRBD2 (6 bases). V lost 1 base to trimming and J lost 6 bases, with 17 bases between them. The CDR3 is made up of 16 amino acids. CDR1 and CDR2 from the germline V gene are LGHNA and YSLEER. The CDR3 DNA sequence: TGCGCCAGCAGCCAAGTCTTCGACGGGAGCCCCGATACGCAGTATTTT. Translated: CASSQVFDGSPDTQYF.

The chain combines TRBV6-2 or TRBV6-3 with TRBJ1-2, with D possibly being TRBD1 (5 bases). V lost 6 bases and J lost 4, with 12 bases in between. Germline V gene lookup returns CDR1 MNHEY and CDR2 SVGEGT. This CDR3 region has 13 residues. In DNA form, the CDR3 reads TGTGCCAGCAGCCACCGGGACGGCTATGGCTACACCTTC. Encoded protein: CASSHRDGYGYTF.

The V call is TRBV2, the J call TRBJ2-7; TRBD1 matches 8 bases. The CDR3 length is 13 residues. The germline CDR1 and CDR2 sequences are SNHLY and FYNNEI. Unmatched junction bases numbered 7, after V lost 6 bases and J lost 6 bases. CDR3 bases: TGTGCCAGCAGGGGGAACAGGGGGGCCGAGCAGTACTTC. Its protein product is CASRGNRGAEQYF.

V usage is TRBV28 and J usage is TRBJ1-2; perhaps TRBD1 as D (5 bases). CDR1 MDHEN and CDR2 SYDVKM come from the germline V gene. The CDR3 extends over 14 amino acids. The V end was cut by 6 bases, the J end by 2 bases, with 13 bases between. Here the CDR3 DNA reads TGTGCCAGCAGCCCACTGACAGTCAACTATGGCTACACCTTC. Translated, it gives CASSPLTVNYGYTF.

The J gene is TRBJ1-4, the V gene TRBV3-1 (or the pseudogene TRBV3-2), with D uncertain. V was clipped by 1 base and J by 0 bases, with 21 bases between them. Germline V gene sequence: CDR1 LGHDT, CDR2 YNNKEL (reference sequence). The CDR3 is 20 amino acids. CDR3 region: CASSQVASRWMLATNEKLFF. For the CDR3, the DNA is TGTGCCAGCAGCCAAGTAGCCAGCCGATGGATGTTAGCAACTAATGAAAAACTGTTTTTT.

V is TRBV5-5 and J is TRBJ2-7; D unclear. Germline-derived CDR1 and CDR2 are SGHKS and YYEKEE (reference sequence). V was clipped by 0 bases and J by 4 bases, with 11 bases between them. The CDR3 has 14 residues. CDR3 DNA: TGTGCCAGCAGCTTGGGGGCAGAATCTTACGAGCAGTACTTC. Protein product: CASSLGAESYEQYF.

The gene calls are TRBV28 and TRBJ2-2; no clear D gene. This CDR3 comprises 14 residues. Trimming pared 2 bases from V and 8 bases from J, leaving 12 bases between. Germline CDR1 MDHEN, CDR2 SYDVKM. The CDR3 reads CASSLHSGRGELFF. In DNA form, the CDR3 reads TGTGCCAGCAGTTTACACTCGGGCAGGGGGGAGCTGTTTTTT.

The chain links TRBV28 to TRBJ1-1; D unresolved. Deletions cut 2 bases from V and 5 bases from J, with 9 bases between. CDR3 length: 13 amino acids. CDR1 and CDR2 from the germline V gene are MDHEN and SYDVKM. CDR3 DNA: TGTGCCAGCAGTTTACAGCCAGGAACTGAAGCTTTCTTT. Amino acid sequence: CASSLQPGTEAFF.

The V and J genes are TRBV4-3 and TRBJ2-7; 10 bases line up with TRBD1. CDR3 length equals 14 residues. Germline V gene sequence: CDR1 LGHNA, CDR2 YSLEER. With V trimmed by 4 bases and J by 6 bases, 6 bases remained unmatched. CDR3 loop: CASSPGTGAFEQYF. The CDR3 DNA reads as TGCGCCAGCAGCCCGGGGACAGGGGCCTTCGAGCAGTACTTC.

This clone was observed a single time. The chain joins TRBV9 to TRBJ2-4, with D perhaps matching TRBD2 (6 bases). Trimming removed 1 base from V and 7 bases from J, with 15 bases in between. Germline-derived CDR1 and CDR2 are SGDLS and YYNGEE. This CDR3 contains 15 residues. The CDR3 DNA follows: TGTGCCAGCAGCGTATGGGCGACGGGAGCGAACATTCAGTACTTC. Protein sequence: CASSVWATGANIQYF. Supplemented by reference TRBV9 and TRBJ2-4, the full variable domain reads DSGVTQTPKHLITATGQRVTLRCSPRSGDLSVYWYQQSLDQGLQFLIQYYNGEERAKGNILERFSAQQFPDLHSELNLSSLELGDSALYFCASSVWATGANIQYFGAGTRLSVL.

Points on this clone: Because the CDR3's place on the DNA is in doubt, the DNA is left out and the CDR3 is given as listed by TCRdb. The CDR3 sequence: CASSFGTGALSTHF. The V call is TRBV6-2 or TRBV6-3, the J call TRBJ1-5; no check of the table's D call, TRBD1, against the DNA was made. 14 amino acids form the CDR3, both terminal residues included. Germline V gene lookup returns CDR1 MNHEY and CDR2 SVGEGT.

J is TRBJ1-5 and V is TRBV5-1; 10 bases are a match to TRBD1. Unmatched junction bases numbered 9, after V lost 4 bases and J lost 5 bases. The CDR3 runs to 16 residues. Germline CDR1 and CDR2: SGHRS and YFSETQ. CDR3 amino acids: CASSPARDRGYQPQHF. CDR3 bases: TGCGCCAGCAGCCCCGCCCGGGACAGGGGATATCAGCCCCAGCATTTT.

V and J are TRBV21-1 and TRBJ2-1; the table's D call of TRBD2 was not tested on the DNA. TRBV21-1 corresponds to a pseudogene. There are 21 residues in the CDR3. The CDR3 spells CASSPRAGGPTRREVYNEQFF. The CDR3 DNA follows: TGTGCCAGCAGCCCGCGAGCGGGGGGGCCCACTCGACGTGAAGTATACAATGAGCAGTTCTTC.

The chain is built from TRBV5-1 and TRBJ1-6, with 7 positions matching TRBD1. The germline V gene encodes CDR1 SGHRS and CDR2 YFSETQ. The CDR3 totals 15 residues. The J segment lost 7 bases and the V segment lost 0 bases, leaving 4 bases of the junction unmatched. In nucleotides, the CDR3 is TGCGCCAGCAGCTTGGAGACAGGGTTAAATTCACCCCTCCACTTT. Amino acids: CASSLETGLNSPLHF.

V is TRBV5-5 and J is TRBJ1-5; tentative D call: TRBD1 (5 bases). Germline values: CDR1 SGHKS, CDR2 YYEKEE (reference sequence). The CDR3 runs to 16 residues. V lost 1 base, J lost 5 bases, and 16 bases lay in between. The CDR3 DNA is TGTGCCAGCAGCTTGCTTCAGGGAACTGGGGATCAGCCCCAGCATTTT. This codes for CASSLLQGTGDQPQHF.

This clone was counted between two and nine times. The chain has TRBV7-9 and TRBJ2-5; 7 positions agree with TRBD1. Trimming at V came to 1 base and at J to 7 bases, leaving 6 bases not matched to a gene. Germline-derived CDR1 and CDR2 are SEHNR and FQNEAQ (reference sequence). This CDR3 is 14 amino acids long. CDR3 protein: CASSLEGPGGTQYF. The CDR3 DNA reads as TGTGCCAGCAGCTTAGAGGGTCCAGGGGGGACCCAGTACTTC.

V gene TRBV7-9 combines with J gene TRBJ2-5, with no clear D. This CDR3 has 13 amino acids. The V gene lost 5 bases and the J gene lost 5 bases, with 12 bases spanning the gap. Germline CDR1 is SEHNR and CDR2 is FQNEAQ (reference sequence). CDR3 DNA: TGTGCCAGCAGCCCGGGCCTACGGGAGACCCAGTACTTC. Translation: CASSPGLRETQYF.

The CDR3 DNA reads as TGTGCCACCAGCAGAGATTTGGCAGGCCATCAGCCCCAGCATTTT. This codes for CATSRDLAGHQPQHF. The chain has TRBV15 and TRBJ1-5, with unresolved D. V dropped 0 bases and J dropped 5 bases, with 11 bases sitting between them. This CDR3 is built from 15 residues. CDR1 LNHNV and CDR2 YYDKDF come from the germline V gene (reference sequence).

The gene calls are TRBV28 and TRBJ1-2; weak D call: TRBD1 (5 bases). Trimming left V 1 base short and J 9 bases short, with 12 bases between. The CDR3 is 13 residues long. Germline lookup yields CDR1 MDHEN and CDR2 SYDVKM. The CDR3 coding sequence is TGTGCCAGCAGTTTATACCGACAGAGTAGCTACACCTTC. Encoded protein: CASSLYRQSSYTF.

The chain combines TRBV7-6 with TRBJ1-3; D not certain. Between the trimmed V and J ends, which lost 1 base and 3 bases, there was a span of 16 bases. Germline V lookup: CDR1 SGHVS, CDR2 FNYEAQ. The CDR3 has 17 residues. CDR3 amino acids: CASSLVEVSTGGNTIYF. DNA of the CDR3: TGTGCCAGCAGCTTAGTTGAGGTCTCGACGGGTGGAAACACCATATATTTT.

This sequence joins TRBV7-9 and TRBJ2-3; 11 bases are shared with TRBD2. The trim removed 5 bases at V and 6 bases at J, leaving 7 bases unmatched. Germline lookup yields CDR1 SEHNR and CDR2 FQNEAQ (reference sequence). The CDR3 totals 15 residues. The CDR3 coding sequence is TGTGCCAGCAGCGCAAGACTAGCGGGGAGCGATACGCAGTATTTT. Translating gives CASSARLAGSDTQYF.

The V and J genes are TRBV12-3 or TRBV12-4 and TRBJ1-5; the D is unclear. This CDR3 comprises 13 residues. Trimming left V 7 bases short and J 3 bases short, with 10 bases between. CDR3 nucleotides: TGTGCCAGCAATAGGAACACCAATCAGCCCCAGCATTTT. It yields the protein CASNRNTNQPQHF.

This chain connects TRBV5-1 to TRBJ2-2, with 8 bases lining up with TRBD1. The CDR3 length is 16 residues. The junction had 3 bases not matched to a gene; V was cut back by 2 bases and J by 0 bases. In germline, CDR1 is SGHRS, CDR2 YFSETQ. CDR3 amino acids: CASSFTGGANTGELFF. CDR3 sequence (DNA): TGCGCCAGCAGCTTTACAGGGGGAGCGAACACCGGGGAGCTGTTTTTT.

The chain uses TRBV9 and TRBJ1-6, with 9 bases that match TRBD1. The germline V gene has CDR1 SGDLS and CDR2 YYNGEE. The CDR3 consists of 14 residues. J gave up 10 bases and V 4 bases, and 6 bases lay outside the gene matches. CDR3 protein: CASSIQGADSPLHF. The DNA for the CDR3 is TGTGCCAGCAGCATACAGGGGGCTGACTCACCCCTCCACTTT.

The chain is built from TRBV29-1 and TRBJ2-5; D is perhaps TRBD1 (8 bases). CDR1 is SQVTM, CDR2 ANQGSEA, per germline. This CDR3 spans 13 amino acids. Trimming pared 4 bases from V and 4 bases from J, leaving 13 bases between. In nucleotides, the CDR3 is TGCAGCGTTGGAAACAGGGGGGGAGAGACCCAGTACTTC. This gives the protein CSVGNRGGETQYF.

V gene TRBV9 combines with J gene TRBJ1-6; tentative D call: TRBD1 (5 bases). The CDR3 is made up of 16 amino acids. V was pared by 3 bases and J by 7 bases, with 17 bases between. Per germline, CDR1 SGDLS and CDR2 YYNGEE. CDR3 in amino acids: CASSADPTAANSPLHF. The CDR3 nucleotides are TGTGCCAGCAGCGCAGATCCGACAGCGGCCAATTCACCCCTCCACTTT.

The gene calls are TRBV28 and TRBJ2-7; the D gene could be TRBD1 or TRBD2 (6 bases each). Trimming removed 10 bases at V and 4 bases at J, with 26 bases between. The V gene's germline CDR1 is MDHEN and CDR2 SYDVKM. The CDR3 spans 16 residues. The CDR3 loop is CATGAPSGAILYEQYF. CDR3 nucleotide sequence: TGTGCCACCGGGGCTCCTTCGGGGGCAATCCTGTACGAGCAGTACTTC.